The clone carrying this T cell receptor beta chain occurred a few times. Its target is unknown. The sample originates from a study of CD8+ T cells in alopecia areata. Study-wide results and limits: It was less clear whether patients shared TCRs than it was in mice, possibly because of HLA. Normal skin's resident alphabeta T cells are sequenced alongside lesional scalp T cells.

Alopecia areata patients gave lesional scalp punch biopsies and peripheral blood samples. Sorting from PBMCs produced CD4+ and CD8+ T cells. RNA was isolated and reverse transcribed to cDNA, the sequencing template. Clones were read by immunoSEQ multiplex PCR, and TCRdb kept only the in-frame ones, dropping some. The sample has 130,000 to 150,000 clones, 80% to 90% seen once. The origin of this receptor is a human donor with alopecia areata. This sample comprised CD8+ T cells sorted from blood, obtained at week 0.

CDR3 residues: CASSLSGHGNEQFF. The CDR3 DNA sequence: TGTGCCAGCAGTTTATCGGGCCATGGCAATGAGCAGTTCTTC. This chain uses TRBV27 with TRBJ2-1; no clear D. The CDR3 extends over 14 amino acids. Trimming removed 0 bases from V and 6 bases from J, with 9 bases in between. Germline V gene data show CDR1 as MNHEY and CDR2 as SMNVEV (reference sequence).